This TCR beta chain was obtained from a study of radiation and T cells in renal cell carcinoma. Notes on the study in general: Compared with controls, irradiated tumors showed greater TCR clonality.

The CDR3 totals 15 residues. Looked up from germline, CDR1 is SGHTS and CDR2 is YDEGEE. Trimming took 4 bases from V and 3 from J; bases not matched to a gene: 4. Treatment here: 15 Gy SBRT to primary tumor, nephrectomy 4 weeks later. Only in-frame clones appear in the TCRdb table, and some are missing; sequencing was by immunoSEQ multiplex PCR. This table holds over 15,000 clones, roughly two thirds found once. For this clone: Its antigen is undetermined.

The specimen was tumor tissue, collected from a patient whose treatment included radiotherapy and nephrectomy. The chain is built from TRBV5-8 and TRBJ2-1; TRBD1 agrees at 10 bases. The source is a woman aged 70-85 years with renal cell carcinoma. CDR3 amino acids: CASSQWDRGYNEQFF. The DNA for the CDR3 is TGTGCCAGCAGCCAATGGGACAGGGGCTACAATGAGCAGTTCTTC.